This T cell receptor (beta chain) was captured by sequencing in a study of blood T cells in healthy people across ages (dated by TCRdb to between 2015 and 2016). Regarding the research as a whole: In model experiments, roughly one uniquely barcoded TCR beta cDNA molecule per two T cells was captured by template switching. To track age-related changes in TCR beta repertoire diversity, the study relied on deep sequencing normalized with unique cDNA molecular identifiers. Donors were grouped into four age groups: young (average roughly 15 years), middle-aged (approximately 41), aged (approximately 67) and long-lived (approximately 78). For two donors (one aged 18 to 29 and one aged 80 or older), the study analyzed two additional independent replicas of 1 million unique cDNA reads from the same blood draw. Overall study outcomes, separate from this receptor: Estimates of total diversity based on one million sequenced T cells were considered lower bounds and underestimates. Observed TCR beta diversity correlated strongly with the percentage of naive T cells measured by flow cytometry. Compared with the aged group, more naive CD4+ T cells, fewer expanded clones and increased TCR diversity were shown by the long-lived group, suggesting age selection. As age increased, observed TCR beta diversity per million T cells dropped in a roughly linear way, and a significant reduction was already evident by age around 41. Bulk unsorted PBMC profiling prevented conclusive comparison of naive and antigen-experienced compartments. Because the CMV infection status of the donors was unknown, age-related changes in expanded clonotypes may potentially have been confounded.

Library creation used 5' RACE. TCRdb names Illumina HiSeq 2500 as the instrument used. The second PCR ran for about 6 to 12 cycles and used a J-beta primer mix along with a sample-barcoded 5' primer. A template-switch 5' adaptor carrying 12 random nucleotides introduced a unique molecular identifier onto each TCR beta cDNA molecule. Each sample yielded at least 2.5 million CDR3-containing paired-end reads. First-strand cDNA was synthesized from all RNA with the Mint cDNA synthesis kit, primed by a TRBC-specific oligonucleotide. Following uracil-DNA glycosylase treatment, a first 18-cycle PCR with universal primers M1SS and BC2_uni_R was performed on all cDNA. In the authors' own workflow: Normalization of each sample was performed by random selection of 1 million high-quality reads, each carrying a distinct molecular identifier. Reads with shared molecular identifiers were discarded instead of being binned into consensus sequences. MiTCR, with a Q25 quality threshold and the strictest error-elimination algorithm, was used for CDR3 identification, clonotype clustering and error correction. A nonparametric unseen species model with Euler transformation was used to estimate lower-bound total TCR beta diversity. TCRdb redid the processing of the public reads, applying fastp at Q25 and MiXCR, and retained in-frame beta chains. A single entry per CDR3 protein holds the most common genes and DNA from its merged rows. These V and J calls derive from TCRdb rather than the authors' analysis. The sample table lists about 780,000 distinct CDR3 sequences, 25% to 30% of them with a count of one. Jointly, the top ten make up roughly 3.1% of the sample.

This clonotype has just a few counts. Its antigen is unknown. The sample holds no much larger clone one base away, and base qualities are not on file. The approximately 39 donors, aged about 6 to 95 years, were systemically healthy Caucasian individuals from Russia. Each donor gave 8 to 10 milliliters of peripheral blood, collected into EDTA-treated Vacutainer tubes. Ficoll-Paque density-gradient centrifugation was used to isolate PBMCs, with at least 6.5 million per sample. Trizol reagent was used to extract total RNA from the PBMCs, yielding at least 5.5 micrograms per sample. For every donor, an aliquot of PBMCs went through flow cytometry to measure the percentages of naive CD45RAhigh/CD27high T cells. Trimming takes 4 bases off V and 5 bases off J; junction bases not matched to a gene: 7. From a lookup of the germline V gene (reference sequence), CDR1 and CDR2 are SEHNR and FQNEAQ. There are 16 amino acids in the CDR3, from cysteine to phenylalanine inclusive. Just the 48-base CDR3 DNA is kept, in frame starting at base 1.

The same specimen was also included in a second study, on T cells of mothers and their children. As the second publication notes: Donors were nine systemically healthy Caucasian individuals: three mothers and their six children. cDNA synthesis used all of the extracted RNA, with around 1.5 ug of RNA in each 15 ul reaction. In the second PCR, the M1S primer added sample barcodes and 2-4 random nucleotides. Over 8 million TCR beta CDR3 reads came from each mother, compared with approximately 3.1 million reads from each child. In both related and unrelated pairs, thymic selection shapes the output of TCR recombination in a similar way, with inherited differences having only a minor effect. Normalized repertoire overlap in related mother-child pairs was always slightly higher than in unrelated mother-child pairs, but the difference was never significant. No persistent microchimeric T cell clones were detected, at a sensitivity of around 97 clones per million clonotypes. Deep NGS was used in the study to compare the TCR beta repertoires of mothers and children and to look for features that separate related mother-child pairs from unrelated individuals. The mean age was about 37 +/- 4 years for the mothers and about 10 +/- 4 years for the children. After adapter ligation was performed with NEBNext reagents, the libraries were sequenced on an Illumina HiSeq 2000 with 100+100 nt paired-end reads. To avoid cross-contamination, the mother libraries and the child libraries were prepared a month apart and sequenced in separate runs. Each donor had between 500,000 and 2,000,000 distinct TCR beta clonotypes identified. Naive TCR beta clonotypes were estimated from low-frequency clonotypes matched to each donor's FACS-determined naive share, without sorting.

This TCR was recovered from a boy aged 5 to 17 in good health. The specimen was blood. Rearrangement joined TRBV7-9 to TRBJ2-2, with 10 bases matching TRBD1. The CDR3 region reads CASSSHRDRGTGELFF. Here is the DNA: TGTGCCAGCAGCTCCCATAGGGACAGGGGTACCGGGGAGCTGTTTTTT.